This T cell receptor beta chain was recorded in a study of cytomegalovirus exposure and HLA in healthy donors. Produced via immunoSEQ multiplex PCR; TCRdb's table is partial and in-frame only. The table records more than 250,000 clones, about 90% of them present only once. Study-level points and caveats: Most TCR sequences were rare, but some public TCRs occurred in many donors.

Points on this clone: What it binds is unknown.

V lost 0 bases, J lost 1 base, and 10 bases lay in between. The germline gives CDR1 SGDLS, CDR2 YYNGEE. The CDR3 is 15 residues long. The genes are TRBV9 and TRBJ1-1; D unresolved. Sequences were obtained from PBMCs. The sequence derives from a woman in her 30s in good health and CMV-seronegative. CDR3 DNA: TGTGCCAGCAGCGTAGCCGTCGACGGGAACACTGAAGCTTTCTTT. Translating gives CASSVAVDGNTEAFF.